The 15 T cell receptor beta chains below come from one sample, sequenced in a study of blood T cell repertoires in COVID-19. The data were produced by immunoSEQ multiplex PCR, yet TCRdb's version contains in-frame clones alone and is incomplete. Among over 110,000 clones listed, around 72% were seen once. The sequenced sample was peripheral blood. These receptors originate from a woman aged 55-69 years with acute or convalescent COVID-19.

The chain employs TRBV5-4 and TRBJ2-1; TRBD2 matches 11 bases. This CDR3 has 18 residues. From germline, CDR1 is SGHNT and CDR2 YYREEE (reference sequence). V trimming: 0 bases; J trimming: 8 bases; junction bases outside the gene matches: 13. The CDR3 DNA follows: TGTGCCAGCAGCTTGGGTACTAGCGGGAGCTGGGGTCTCGATGAGCAGTTCTTC. Protein: CASSLGTSGSWGLDEQFF.

The chain has TRBV10-3 and TRBJ2-7; TRBD2 is a possible D gene (5 bases). Between the trimmed V and J ends, which lost 0 bases and 4 bases, there was a span of 10 bases. The CDR3 sequence is 14 residues long. Germline CDR1 ENHRY, CDR2 SYGVKD. The CDR3 DNA reads TGTGCCATCAGTGAGTCCGAGGGCCCTTACGAGCAGTACTTC. This codes for CAISESEGPYEQYF.

The J gene is TRBJ2-2, the V gene TRBV7-6; 7 bases are a match to TRBD1. The CDR3 sequence is 16 residues long. Germline values: CDR1 SGHVS, CDR2 FNYEAQ. The ends lost 6 bases at V and 4 bases at J; junction bases unmatched: 11. The CDR3, as DNA: TGTGCCAGCAGTCCGAGGGGGCGGGCGTTCACCGGGGAGCTGTTTTTT. Protein: CASSPRGRAFTGELFF.

This clone was observed a handful of times. V gene TRBV30 combines with J gene TRBJ2-1, with a weak D call TRBD1 (6 bases). Deletions cut 2 bases from V and 1 base from J, with 12 bases between. This CDR3 contains 15 residues. CDR1 and CDR2 (germline): GTSNPN, SVGIG (reference sequence). The CDR3 sequence: CAWSSQGISYNEQFF. The DNA for the CDR3 is TGTGCCTGGAGTAGCCAGGGGATTTCCTACAATGAGCAGTTCTTC.

This clone is a singleton in its sample. This sequence joins TRBV5-1 and TRBJ2-3; D remains unclear. Germline assignment: CDR1 SGHRS and CDR2 YFSETQ. Trimming removed 2 bases at V and 0 bases at J, with 7 bases between. The CDR3 is 14 amino acids. For the CDR3, the DNA is TGCGCCAGCAGCTTAACGGTTAGCACAGATACGCAGTATTTT. Protein: CASSLTVSTDTQYF. Full variable domain (outside the CDR3, taken from reference TRBV5-1 and TRBJ2-3): KAGVTQTPRYLIKTRGQQVTLSCSPISGHRSVSWYQQTPGQGLQFLFEYFSETQRNKGNFPGRFSGRQFSNSRSEMNVSTLELGDSALYLCASSLTVSTDTQYFGPGTRLTVL.

The chain has TRBV5-1 and TRBJ1-3, with D possibly matching TRBD1 (5 bases). Germline CDR1 SGHRS, CDR2 YFSETQ. The length of the CDR3 is 15 residues. Trimming left V 4 bases short and J 0 bases short, with 11 bases between. The CDR3 bases are TGCGCCAGCAGCACCGCAGGGTCCTCTGGAAACACCATATATTTT. Residues: CASSTAGSSGNTIYF.

Remarks on this clone: Within the sample, other DNA sequences also encode this same CDR3. The chain couples TRBV28 to TRBJ1-1, with D perhaps matching TRBD1 (5 bases). Trimming pared 3 bases from V and 4 bases from J, leaving 6 bases between. CDR1 and CDR2 from the germline V gene are MDHEN and SYDVKM. This CDR3 region has 12 residues. The CDR3 sequence: CASSFRGTEAFF. DNA for the CDR3: TGTGCCAGCAGTTTTAGGGGCACTGAAGCTTTCTTT.

The chain couples TRBV12-3 or TRBV12-4 to TRBJ2-5, with D perhaps matching TRBD1 (6 bases). Between the trimmed V and J ends, which lost 6 bases and 3 bases, there was a span of 11 bases. The CDR3 totals 13 residues. The CDR3 nucleotides read TGTGCCAGCAGGCCCCCAGGGGAAGAGACCCAGTACTTC. Protein sequence: CASRPPGEETQYF.

The rearrangement uses TRBV11-2 and TRBJ1-1; 8 nucleotides match TRBD1. This CDR3 is 12 amino acids long. Germline-derived CDR1 and CDR2 are SGHAT and FQNNGV. V gave up 5 bases and J gave up 10 bases; unmatched junction bases: 6. In nucleotides, the CDR3 is TGTGCCAGCAGCCCCCAGGGGGCTGGAGCTTTCTTT. Translation: CASSPQGAGAFF.

This clone was seen a single time. The chain carries TRBV5-5 and TRBJ1-4, with D possibly being TRBD1 (5 bases). Germline CDR1 is SGHKS and CDR2 is YYEKEE (reference sequence). With 1 base removed from V and 8 bases from J, the gap between germline ends came to 15 bases. This CDR3 has 15 amino acids. DNA for the CDR3: TGTGCCAGCAGCTTGTTCAGGGCCCAAGAGGAAAAACTGTTTTTT. Protein: CASSLFRAQEEKLFF.

This clone was counted once. V is TRBV24-1 and J is TRBJ2-1, with 15 positions matching TRBD2. V was pared by 5 bases and J by 5 bases, with 3 bases of the junction left unmatched. CDR1 KGHDR and CDR2 SFDVKD come from the germline V gene. CDR3 length: 16 residues. The CDR3 DNA reads TGTGCCACCAGTGGGGGGACTAGCGGGAGGAACAATGAGCAGTTCTTC. Encoded protein: CATSGGTSGRNNEQFF.

The chain recombines TRBV19 with TRBJ1-5; 8 nucleotides line up with TRBD1. The trim removed 9 bases at V and 6 bases at J, leaving 13 bases unmatched. The CDR3 has 15 amino acids. The germline gives CDR1 LNHDA, CDR2 SQIVND (reference sequence). The CDR3 loop is CASATGGLNGQPQHF. The CDR3 bases are TGTGCCAGCGCCACAGGGGGACTTAATGGTCAGCCCCAGCATTTT.

The chain links TRBV2 to TRBJ1-4; TRBD1 might be the D (6 bases). V was cut by 6 bases and J by 4 bases, with 12 bases left in between. Germline V gives CDR1 SNHLY, CDR2 FYNNEI. The CDR3 has 14 amino acids. CDR3 loop: CASRMDSRNEKLFF. The CDR3 DNA follows: TGTGCCAGCAGGATGGACAGCCGTAATGAAAAACTGTTTTTT.

This clone was counted many times. The CDR3 loop reads CASSVQSGANVLTF. The CDR3 bases are TGTGCCAGCAGCGTTCAGTCTGGGGCCAACGTCCTGACTTTC. The rearrangement links TRBV9 to TRBJ2-6; no clear D gene. Trimming removed 2 bases from V and 1 base from J, with 4 bases in between. The CDR3 covers 14 residues. Per the germline V gene, CDR1 is SGDLS and CDR2 is YYNGEE.

This clone showed up just once. The CDR3 coding sequence is TGTGCCAGCAGTCGAGGTATTTCGGGAGCCGGGGAGACCCAGTACTTC. This encodes CASSRGISGAGETQYF. The rearrangement links TRBV7-6 to TRBJ2-5, with D perhaps matching TRBD2 (6 bases). The germline V and J ends were trimmed by 6 bases and 5 bases, with 22 bases remaining between them. From germline, CDR1 is SGHVS and CDR2 FNYEAQ. The CDR3 extends over 16 amino acids.